These 5 T cell receptor beta chains share one sample of origin, sequenced in a study of cytomegalovirus exposure and HLA in healthy donors. In the PCR, 60 Vbeta and 13 Jbeta primers were used. Generated by immunoSEQ multiplex PCR, the TCRdb table keeps only in-frame clones and is missing some. This repertoire includes about 160,000 clones. Specimen: PBMCs. The receptors here all came from an older woman in good health and CMV-seronegative.

This rearrangement joins TRBV5-1 to TRBJ1-1; no firm D call. Germline CDR1 and CDR2: SGHRS and YFSETQ. V gave up 0 bases and J gave up 2 bases, with 5 bases separating them. The CDR3 is 13 amino acids. This CDR3 reads CASSLGANTEAFF. CDR3 bases: TGCGCCAGCAGCTTGGGCGCAAACACTGAAGCTTTCTTT.

The rearrangement joins TRBV11-2 to TRBJ2-3, with D possibly matching TRBD2 (6 bases). Trimming took 5 bases from V and 7 from J, leaving 19 bases between them. The CDR3 consists of 15 residues. Germline CDR1 and CDR2: SGHAT and FQNNGV. In DNA form, the CDR3 reads TGTGCCAGCAGCGTAAGGCGGGACTCCCTTAATACGCAGTATTTT. Encoded protein: CASSVRRDSLNTQYF. The full variable domain, with the rest looked up from reference TRBV11-2 and TRBJ2-3, is EAGVAQSPRYKIIEKRQSVAFWCNPISGHATLYWYQQILGQGPKLLIQFQNNGVVDDSQLPKDRFSAERLKGVDSTLKIQPAKLEDSAVYLCASSVRRDSLNTQYFGPGTRLTVL.

The chain recombines TRBV9 with TRBJ2-7; the match to TRBD1 covers 8 bases. The CDR3 covers 14 residues. Unmatched junction bases numbered 3, after V lost 4 bases and J lost 0 bases. Germline CDR1 SGDLS, CDR2 YYNGEE. The DNA for the CDR3 is TGTGCCAGCAGCATCGGGACAGGCTCCTACGAGCAGTACTTC. It yields the protein CASSIGTGSYEQYF.

This rearrangement joins TRBV13 to TRBJ2-1; 9 bases map to TRBD1. This CDR3 region has 14 residues. Unmatched junction bases numbered 4, after V lost 7 bases and J lost 3 bases. The germline CDR1 and CDR2 sequences are PRHDT and FYEKMQ (reference sequence). The CDR3 DNA follows: TGTGCCAGCATTGGACAGGGGTACTACAATGAGCAGTTCTTC. Protein product: CASIGQGYYNEQFF.

The V and J genes are TRBV10-2 and TRBJ2-7, with 13 bases aligning to TRBD2. Germline loops: CDR1 WSHSY, CDR2 SAAADI. Trimming cost V 6 bases and J 7 bases; bases outside gene matches: 6. The CDR3 covers 14 residues. For the CDR3, the DNA is TGCGCCAGCAGAGGACTAGCGGGAGAGTTGGAGCAGTACTTC. Its translation: CASRGLAGELEQYF.